The clone carrying this T cell receptor beta chain was observed a few times. As yet, its antigen is unknown. The sample belongs to a study of T cells in Graves' hyperthyroidism and ophthalmopathy. The CDR3 regions of TCR beta were amplified from RNA transcripts. TCR CDR3 underwent first-round RT-PCR with the HTBI primer set. MiXCR, applied by TCRdb to the multiplex PCR reads, yields one record per CDR3 protein. The table has about 640,000 distinct CDR3 sequences, 20% seen once. Thyroid ultrasound and orbital computed tomography, with clinical symptoms and serum thyroxine and TRAb, informed diagnoses. PBMCs were derived from more than 8 ml fresh peripheral blood. Germline CDR1 MDHEN, CDR2 SYDVKM. The CDR3 loop spans 14 amino acids. V lost 4 bases, J lost 4 bases, and 14 bases lay in between. Findings of the study overall: Most thyroid clonotypes expanded above 0.001 were also detected in blood. The authors' 13 V-J model separated ophthalmopathy from stable hyperthyroidism.

The sample was blood. The chain uses TRBV28 and TRBJ2-7; D assignment may be TRBD1 or TRBD2 (5 bases each). The clonotype was recovered from a man under 40 with Graves' ophthalmopathy. The CDR3 is CASSWGTGNYEQYF. The DNA of the CDR3 is TGTGCCAGCAGTTGGGGGACGGGGAATTACGAGCAGTACTTC.